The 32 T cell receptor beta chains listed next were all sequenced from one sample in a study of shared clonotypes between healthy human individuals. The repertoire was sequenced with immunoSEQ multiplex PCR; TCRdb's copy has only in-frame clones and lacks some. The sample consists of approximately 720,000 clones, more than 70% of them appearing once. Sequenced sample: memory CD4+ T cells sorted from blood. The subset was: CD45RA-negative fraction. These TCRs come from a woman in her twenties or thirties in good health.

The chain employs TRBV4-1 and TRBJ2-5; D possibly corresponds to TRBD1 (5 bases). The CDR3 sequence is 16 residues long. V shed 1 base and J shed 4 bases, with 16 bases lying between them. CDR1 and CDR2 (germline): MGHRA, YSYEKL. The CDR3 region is CASSQVQGVWGETQYF. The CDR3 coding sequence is TGCGCCAGCAGCCAAGTTCAGGGTGTTTGGGGAGAGACCCAGTACTTC.

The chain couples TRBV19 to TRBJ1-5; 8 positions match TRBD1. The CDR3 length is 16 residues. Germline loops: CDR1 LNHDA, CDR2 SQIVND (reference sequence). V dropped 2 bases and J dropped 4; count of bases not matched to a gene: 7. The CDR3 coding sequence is TGTGCCAGTAGTATACAGGGGACAGGTCTTAATCAGCCCCAGCATTTT. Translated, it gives CASSIQGTGLNQPQHF. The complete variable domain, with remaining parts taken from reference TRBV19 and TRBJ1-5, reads DGGITQSPKYLFRKEGQNVTLSCEQNLNHDAMYWYRQDPGQGLRLIYYSQIVNDFQKGDIAEGYSVSREKKESFPLTVTSAQKNPTAFYLCASSIQGTGLNQPQHFGDGTRLSIL.

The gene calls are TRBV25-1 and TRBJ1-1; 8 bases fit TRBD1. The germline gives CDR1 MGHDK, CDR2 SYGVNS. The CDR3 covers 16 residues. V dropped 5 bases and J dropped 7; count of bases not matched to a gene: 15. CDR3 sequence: CASSIGGGQGLYEAFF. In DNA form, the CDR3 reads TGTGCCAGCAGTATTGGAGGCGGACAGGGCCTTTATGAAGCTTTCTTT. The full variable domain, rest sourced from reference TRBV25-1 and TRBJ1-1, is EADIYQTPRYLVIGTGKKITLECSQTMGHDKMYWYQQDPGMELHLIHYSYGVNSTEKGDLSSESTVSRIRTEHFPLTLESARPSHTSQYLCASSIGGGQGLYEAFFGQGTRLTVV.

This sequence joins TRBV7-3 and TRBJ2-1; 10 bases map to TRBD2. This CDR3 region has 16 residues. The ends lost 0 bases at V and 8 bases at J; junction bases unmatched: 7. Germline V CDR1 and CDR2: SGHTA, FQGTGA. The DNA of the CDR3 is TGTGCCAGCAGCTTAACGGTCCTAGCGGGAGCCCATGAGCAGTTCTTC. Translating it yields CASSLTVLAGAHEQFF. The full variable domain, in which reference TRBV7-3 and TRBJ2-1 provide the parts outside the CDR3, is GAGVSQTPSNKVTEKGKYVELRCDPISGHTALYWYRQSLGQGPEFLIYFQGTGAADDSGLPNDRFFAVRPEGSVSTLKIQRTERGDSAVYLCASSLTVLAGAHEQFFGPGTRLTVL.

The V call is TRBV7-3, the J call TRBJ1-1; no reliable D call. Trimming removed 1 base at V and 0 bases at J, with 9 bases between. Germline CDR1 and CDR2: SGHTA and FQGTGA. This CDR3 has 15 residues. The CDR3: CASSLNGPLNTEAFF. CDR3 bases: TGTGCCAGCAGCTTAAACGGACCTTTGAACACTGAAGCTTTCTTT.

The CDR3 spells CASSLFYRGNEQFF. CDR3 nucleotides: TGCGCCAGCAGCCTTTTCTACAGGGGTAACGAGCAGTTCTTC. The chain has TRBV5-1 and TRBJ2-1; 7 bases are shared with TRBD1. With 4 bases clipped from V and 10 bases from J, the junction kept 11 bases outside the gene matches. This CDR3 contains 14 residues. CDR1 and CDR2 from the germline V gene are SGHRS and YFSETQ.

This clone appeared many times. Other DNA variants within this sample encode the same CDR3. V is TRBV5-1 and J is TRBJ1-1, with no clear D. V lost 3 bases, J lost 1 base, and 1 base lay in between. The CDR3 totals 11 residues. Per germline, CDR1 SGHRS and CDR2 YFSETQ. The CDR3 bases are TGCGCCAGCAGCTCGAACACTGAAGCTTTCTTT. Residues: CASSSNTEAFF.

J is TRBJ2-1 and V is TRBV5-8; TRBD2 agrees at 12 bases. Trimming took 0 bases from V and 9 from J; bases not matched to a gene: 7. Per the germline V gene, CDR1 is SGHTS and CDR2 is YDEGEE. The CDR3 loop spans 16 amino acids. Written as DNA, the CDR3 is TGTGCCAGCAGCTTGGGACAACTAGCGGGAGGAGGTGAGCAGTTCTTC. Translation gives CASSLGQLAGGGEQFF. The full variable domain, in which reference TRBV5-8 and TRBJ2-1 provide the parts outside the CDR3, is EAGVTQSPTHLIKTRGQQATLRCSPISGHTSVYWYQQALGLGLQFLLWYDEGEERNRGNFPPRFSGRQFPNYSSELNVNALELEDSALYLCASSLGQLAGGGEQFFGPGTRLTVL.

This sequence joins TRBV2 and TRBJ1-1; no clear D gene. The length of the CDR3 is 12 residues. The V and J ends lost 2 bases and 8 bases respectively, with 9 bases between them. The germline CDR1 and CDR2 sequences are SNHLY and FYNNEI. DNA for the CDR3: TGTGCCAGCAGTGAATCCGGCCGAGAAGCTTTCTTT. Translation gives CASSESGREAFF.

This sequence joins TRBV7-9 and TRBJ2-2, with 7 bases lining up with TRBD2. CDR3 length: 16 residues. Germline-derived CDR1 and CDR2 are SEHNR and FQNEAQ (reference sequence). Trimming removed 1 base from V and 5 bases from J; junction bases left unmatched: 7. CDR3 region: CASSLVAGVSTGELFF. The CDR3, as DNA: TGTGCCAGCAGCTTAGTGGCGGGAGTGTCGACCGGGGAGCTGTTTTTT.

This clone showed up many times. In DNA, the CDR3 is TGTGCCAGTAGTCGATTTCGGGTAGTGAGGGAAGGGGGGGATGAGCAGTTCTTC. Translated, it gives CASSRFRVVREGGDEQFF. This rearrangement joins TRBV19 to TRBJ2-1; maybe TRBD2 (7 bases). V lost 5 bases and J 8 bases, leaving 28 bases between the germline ends. CDR1 and CDR2 (germline): LNHDA, SQIVND (reference sequence). CDR3 length: 18 residues. Filled out from reference TRBV19 and TRBJ2-1, the complete variable domain reads DGGITQSPKYLFRKEGQNVTLSCEQNLNHDAMYWYRQDPGQGLRLIYYSQIVNDFQKGDIAEGYSVSREKKESFPLTVTSAQKNPTAFYLCASSRFRVVREGGDEQFFGPGTRLTVL.

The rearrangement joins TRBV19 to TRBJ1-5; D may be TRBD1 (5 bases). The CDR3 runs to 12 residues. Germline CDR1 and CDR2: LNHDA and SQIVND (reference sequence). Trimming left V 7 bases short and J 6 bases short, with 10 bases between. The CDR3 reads CASILGGQPQHF. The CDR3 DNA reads TGTGCCAGTATCCTGGGGGGTCAGCCCCAGCATTTT.

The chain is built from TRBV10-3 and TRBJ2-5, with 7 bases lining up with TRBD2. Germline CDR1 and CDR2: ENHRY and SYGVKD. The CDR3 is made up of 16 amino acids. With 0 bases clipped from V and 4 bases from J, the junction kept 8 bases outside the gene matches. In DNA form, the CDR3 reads TGTGCCATCAGTGAGTCCATCGGCGGGAGTGGAGAGACCCAGTACTTC. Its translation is CAISESIGGSGETQYF.

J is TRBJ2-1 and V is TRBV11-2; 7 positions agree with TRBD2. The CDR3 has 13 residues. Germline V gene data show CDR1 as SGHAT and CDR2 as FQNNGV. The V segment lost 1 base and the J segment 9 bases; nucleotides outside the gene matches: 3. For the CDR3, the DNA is TGTGCCAGCAGCTTAGGACAGCGGGGTGAGCAGTTCTTC. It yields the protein CASSLGQRGEQFF.

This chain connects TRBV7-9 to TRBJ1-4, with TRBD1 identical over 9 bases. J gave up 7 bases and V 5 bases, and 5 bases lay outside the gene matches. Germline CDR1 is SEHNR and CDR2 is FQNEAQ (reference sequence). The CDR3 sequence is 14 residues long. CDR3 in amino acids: CASSPGTGPEKLFF. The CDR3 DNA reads TGTGCCAGCAGCCCCGGGACAGGGCCTGAAAAACTGTTTTTT.

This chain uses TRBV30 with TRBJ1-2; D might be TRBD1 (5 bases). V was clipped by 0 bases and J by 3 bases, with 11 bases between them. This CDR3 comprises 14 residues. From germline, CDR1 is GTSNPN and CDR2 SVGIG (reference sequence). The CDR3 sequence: CAWSVGGTYYGYTF. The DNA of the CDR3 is TGTGCCTGGAGTGTAGGCGGGACCTACTATGGCTACACCTTC.

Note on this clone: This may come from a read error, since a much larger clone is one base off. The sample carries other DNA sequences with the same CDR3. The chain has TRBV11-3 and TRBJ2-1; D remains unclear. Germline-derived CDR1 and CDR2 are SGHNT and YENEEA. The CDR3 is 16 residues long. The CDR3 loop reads CASSSPTQRSNNEQFF. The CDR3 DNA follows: TGCGCCAGCAGCTCACCGACTCAACGGAGCAACAATGAGCAGTTCTTC.

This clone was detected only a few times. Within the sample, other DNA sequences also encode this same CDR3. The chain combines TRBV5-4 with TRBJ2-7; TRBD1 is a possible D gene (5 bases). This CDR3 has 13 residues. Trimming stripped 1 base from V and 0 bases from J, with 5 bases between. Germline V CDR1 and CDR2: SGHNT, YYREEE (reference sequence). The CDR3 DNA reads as TGTGCCAGCAGCTTGCAGGGCTCCTACGAGCAGTACTTC. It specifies CASSLQGSYEQYF. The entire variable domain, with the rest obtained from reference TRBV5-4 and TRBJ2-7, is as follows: ETGVTQSPTHLIKTRGQQVTLRCSSQSGHNTVSWYQQALGQGPQFIFQYYREEENGRGNFPPRFSGLQFPNYSSELNVNALELDDSALYLCASSLQGSYEQYFGPGTRLTVT.

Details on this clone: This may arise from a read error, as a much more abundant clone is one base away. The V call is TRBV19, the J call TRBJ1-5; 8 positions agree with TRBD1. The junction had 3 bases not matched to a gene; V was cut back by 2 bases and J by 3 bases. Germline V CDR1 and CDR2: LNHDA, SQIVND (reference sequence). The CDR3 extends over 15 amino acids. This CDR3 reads CASSILDRDNQPQHF. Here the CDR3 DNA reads TGTGCCAGTAGTATATTGGACAGGGACAATCAGCCCCAGCATTTT.

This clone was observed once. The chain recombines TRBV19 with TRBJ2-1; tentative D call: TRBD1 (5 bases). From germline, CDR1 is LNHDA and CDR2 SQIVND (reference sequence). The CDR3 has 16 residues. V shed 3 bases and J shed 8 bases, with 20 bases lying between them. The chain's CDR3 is CASSMSDRIYGHEQFF. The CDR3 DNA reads TGTGCCAGTAGTATGTCTGACAGAATATACGGCCATGAGCAGTTCTTC. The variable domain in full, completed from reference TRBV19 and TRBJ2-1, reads DGGITQSPKYLFRKEGQNVTLSCEQNLNHDAMYWYRQDPGQGLRLIYYSQIVNDFQKGDIAEGYSVSREKKESFPLTVTSAQKNPTAFYLCASSMSDRIYGHEQFFGPGTRLTVL.

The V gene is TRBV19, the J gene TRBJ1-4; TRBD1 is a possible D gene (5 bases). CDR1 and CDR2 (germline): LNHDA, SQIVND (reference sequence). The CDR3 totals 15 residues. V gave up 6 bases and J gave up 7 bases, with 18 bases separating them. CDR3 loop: CASSPIDGAREKLFF. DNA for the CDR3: TGTGCCAGTAGCCCTATCGATGGGGCGCGTGAAAAACTGTTTTTT.

CDR3 protein: CASSLAYGRHSLREAFF. CDR3 nucleotide sequence: TGTGCCAGCAGCTTAGCGTATGGAAGGCATTCGTTGAGAGAAGCTTTCTTT. The genes are TRBV7-8 and TRBJ1-1; D gene ambiguous. The CDR3 totals 17 residues. Trimming took off 0 bases at V and 8 bases at J, with 22 bases between the two ends. Germline loops: CDR1 SGHVS, CDR2 FQNEAQ.

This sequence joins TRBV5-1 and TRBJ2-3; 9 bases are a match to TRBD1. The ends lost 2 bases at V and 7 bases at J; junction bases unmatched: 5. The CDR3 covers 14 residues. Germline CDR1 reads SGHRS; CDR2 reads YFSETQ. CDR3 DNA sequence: TGCGCCAGCAGCTTCCAACAGGGGGCGAATACGCAGTATTTT. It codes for CASSFQQGANTQYF.

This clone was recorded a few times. The CDR3 region is CASSLLGQGINEQYF. In DNA, the CDR3 is TGCGCCAGCAGCTTGTTGGGACAGGGGATAAACGAGCAGTACTTC. The V and J genes are TRBV5-1 and TRBJ2-7, with 10 nucleotides matching TRBD1. J was trimmed by 5 bases and V by 1 base; bases with no gene match: 6. The CDR3 consists of 15 residues. Germline V lookup: CDR1 SGHRS, CDR2 YFSETQ.

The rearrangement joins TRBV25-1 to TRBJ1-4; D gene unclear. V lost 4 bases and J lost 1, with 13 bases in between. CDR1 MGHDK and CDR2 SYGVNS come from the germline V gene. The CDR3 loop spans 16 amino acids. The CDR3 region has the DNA TGTGCCAGCAGTGTCCGGGATTCGGGAACTAATGAAAAACTGTTTTTT. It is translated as CASSVRDSGTNEKLFF.

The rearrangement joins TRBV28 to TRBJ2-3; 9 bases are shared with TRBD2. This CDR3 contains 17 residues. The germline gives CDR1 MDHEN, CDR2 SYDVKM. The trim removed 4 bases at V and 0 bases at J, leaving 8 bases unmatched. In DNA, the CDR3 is TGTGCCAGCAGTTCCCCTAATAGCGGGAGTAGCACAGATACGCAGTATTTT. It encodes CASSSPNSGSSTDTQYF.

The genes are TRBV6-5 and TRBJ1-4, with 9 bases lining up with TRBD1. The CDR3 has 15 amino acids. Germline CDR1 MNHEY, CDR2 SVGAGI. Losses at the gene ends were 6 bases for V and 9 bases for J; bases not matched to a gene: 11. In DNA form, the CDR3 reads TGTGCCAGCAGCCCGCCTGGGACAGGGACCAAAAAACTGTTTTTT. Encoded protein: CASSPPGTGTKKLFF.

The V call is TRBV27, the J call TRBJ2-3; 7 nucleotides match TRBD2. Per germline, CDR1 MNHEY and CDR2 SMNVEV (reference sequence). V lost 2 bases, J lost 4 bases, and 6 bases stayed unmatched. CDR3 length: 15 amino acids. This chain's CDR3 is CASSLLAEVADTQYF. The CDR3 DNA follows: TGTGCCAGCAGTTTACTAGCGGAGGTCGCAGATACGCAGTATTTT.

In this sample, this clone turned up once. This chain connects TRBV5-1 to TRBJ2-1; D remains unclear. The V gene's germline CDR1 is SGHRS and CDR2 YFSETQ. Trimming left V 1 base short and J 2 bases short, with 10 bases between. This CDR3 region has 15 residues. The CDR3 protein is CASSLIPRAYNEQFF. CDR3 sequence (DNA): TGCGCCAGCAGCTTGATTCCTCGGGCCTACAATGAGCAGTTCTTC.

CDR3 DNA: TGTGCCAGCAGCTTAGTTAGCGGGAGGGCCGCTATGTACAATGAGCAGTTCTTC. Protein sequence: CASSLVSGRAAMYNEQFF. This chain connects TRBV7-9 to TRBJ2-1; 11 bases align to TRBD2. The CDR3 sequence is 18 residues long. Germline CDR1 is SEHNR and CDR2 is FQNEAQ (reference sequence). V was clipped by 1 base and J by 4 bases; unmatched bases: 9.

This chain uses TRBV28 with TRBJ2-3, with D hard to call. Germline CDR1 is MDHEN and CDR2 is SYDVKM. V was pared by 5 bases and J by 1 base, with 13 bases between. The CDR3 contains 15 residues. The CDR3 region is CASSPPARGTDTQYF. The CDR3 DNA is TGTGCCAGCAGTCCTCCGGCTAGGGGCACAGATACGCAGTATTTT.

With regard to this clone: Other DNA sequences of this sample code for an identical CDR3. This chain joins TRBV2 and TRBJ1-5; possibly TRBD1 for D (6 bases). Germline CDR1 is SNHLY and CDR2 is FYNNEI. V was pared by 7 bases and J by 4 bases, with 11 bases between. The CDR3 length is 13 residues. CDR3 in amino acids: CASTQGPNQPQHF. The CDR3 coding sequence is TGTGCCAGCACACAGGGACCAAATCAGCCCCAGCATTTT. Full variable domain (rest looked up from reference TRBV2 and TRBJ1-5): EPEVTQTPSHQVTQMGQEVILRCVPISNHLYFYWYRQILGQKVEFLVSFYNNEISEKSEIFDDQFSVERPDGSNFTLKIRSTKLEDSAMYFCASTQGPNQPQHFGDGTRLSIL.